The 19 T cell receptor beta chains below were found in one sample sequenced in a study of cytomegalovirus exposure and HLA in healthy donors. The PCR employed 60 Vbeta primers together with 13 Jbeta primers. Measured with immunoSEQ multiplex PCR; TCRdb has only the in-frame clones, and not every one. The sample contains about 210,000 clones, approximately 83% of which appear only once. Sequences were obtained from PBMCs. The receptors come from a woman between 45 and 65 years old in good health and CMV-seropositive.

The V and J genes are TRBV6-5 and TRBJ2-4; 9 bases are a match to TRBD1. Looked up from germline, CDR1 is MNHEY and CDR2 is SVGAGI. V dropped 7 bases and J dropped 5; count of bases not matched to a gene: 6. The CDR3 spans 14 residues. In nucleotides, the CDR3 is TGTGCCAGCATCCCGGGACAGGGTGAAAACATTCAGTACTTC. It yields the protein CASIPGQGENIQYF.

V gene TRBV6-4 combines with J gene TRBJ2-7; the match to TRBD1 covers 10 bases. Germline trimming cut 6 bases from V and 6 bases from J; bases unmatched to any gene: 5. The CDR3 contains 13 residues. Looked up from germline, CDR1 is MRHNA and CDR2 is SNTAGT. CDR3 nucleotide sequence: TGTGCCAGCAGGACGGGACAGGGGTGCGAGCAGTACTTC. It codes for CASRTGQGCEQYF.

This chain links TRBV27 with TRBJ2-6, with D uncertain. Germline V gene sequence: CDR1 MNHEY, CDR2 SMNVEV (reference sequence). The germline V and J ends were trimmed by 5 bases and 0 bases, with 20 bases remaining between them. This CDR3 contains 19 residues. CDR3 sequence (DNA): TGTGCCAGCAGTATGACGACTCCTGAACCATTCTCTGGGGCCAACGTCCTGACTTTC. Its translation is CASSMTTPEPFSGANVLTF.

This chain uses TRBV7-2 with TRBJ1-1, with D perhaps matching TRBD1 (5 bases). This CDR3 has 12 amino acids. Germline values: CDR1 SGHTA, CDR2 FQGNSA. V was shortened by 3 bases and J by 8 bases, with 10 bases between the two germline ends. The CDR3 is CASSFTQGEAFF. For the CDR3, the DNA is TGTGCCAGCAGCTTCACCCAGGGCGAAGCTTTCTTT. The full variable domain, rest sourced from reference TRBV7-2 and TRBJ1-1, is GAGVSQSPSNKVTEKGKDVELRCDPISGHTALYWYRQSLGQGLEFLIYFQGNSAPDKSGLPSDRFSAERTGGSVSTLTIQRTQQEDSAVYLCASSFTQGEAFFGQGTRLTVV.

This sequence joins TRBV5-6 and TRBJ2-3; D is unresolved. The germline V and J ends were trimmed by 0 bases and 8 bases, with 7 bases remaining between them. The CDR3 is 12 amino acids. Germline lookup yields CDR1 SGHDT and CDR2 YYEEEE. This CDR3 reads CASSLVAGTQYF. CDR3 bases: TGTGCCAGCAGCTTGGTCGCAGGTACGCAGTATTTT.

V gene TRBV18 combines with J gene TRBJ2-3; 7 nucleotides align to TRBD1. The CDR3 length is 15 residues. Germline CDR1 KGHSH, CDR2 LQKENI. The V gene end was trimmed by 2 bases and the J gene end by 2 bases; junction bases not matched to a gene: 4. The CDR3 sequence: CASSPRDSYTDTQYF. Written as DNA, the CDR3 is TGTGCCAGCTCACCAAGGGACAGCTACACAGATACGCAGTATTTT.

The chain links TRBV5-8 to TRBJ2-5; 7 bases fit TRBD1. With V trimmed by 4 bases and J by 5 bases, 20 bases remained unmatched. CDR1 and CDR2 from the germline V gene are SGHTS and YDEGEE. The CDR3 has 18 amino acids. The CDR3 coding sequence is TGTGCCAGCAGCGGCGACAGGGCAGTTTCCCACGTCAGGGAGACCCAGTACTTC. This codes for CASSGDRAVSHVRETQYF.

J is TRBJ1-1 and V is TRBV28; 7 nucleotides match TRBD1. Per germline, CDR1 MDHEN and CDR2 SYDVKM. The trim removed 7 bases at V and 0 bases at J, leaving 8 bases unmatched. This CDR3 spans 15 amino acids. As DNA, the CDR3 is TGTGCCAGCACCGGCAGGGGGATTGTGAACACTGAAGCTTTCTTT. As protein: CASTGRGIVNTEAFF.

The rearrangement uses TRBV19 and TRBJ2-2; no definite D call. CDR1 and CDR2 (germline): LNHDA, SQIVND (reference sequence). V was cut by 3 bases and J by 6 bases, with 14 bases left in between. The CDR3 consists of 15 residues. This chain's CDR3 is CASSIQAGLAGELFF. CDR3 coding DNA: TGTGCCAGTAGTATTCAGGCTGGGTTGGCCGGGGAGCTGTTTTTT.

The chain employs TRBV27 and TRBJ1-3; 9 bases are a match to TRBD1. This CDR3 spans 15 amino acids. J gave up 2 bases and V 9 bases, and 8 bases lay outside the gene matches. The germline V gene encodes CDR1 MNHEY and CDR2 SMNVEV (reference sequence). The CDR3 is CASSKGTGPGNTIYF. The CDR3 region has the DNA TGTGCCAGTTCAAAGGGGACAGGGCCTGGAAACACCATATATTTT.

The chain combines TRBV30 with TRBJ1-2; D unresolved. The ends were cut back, 0 bases at V and 2 bases at J, with 7 bases in the middle. Germline V lookup: CDR1 GTSNPN, CDR2 SVGIG (reference sequence). The CDR3 totals 13 residues. The CDR3 region is CAWSVALNYGYTF. The CDR3 DNA reads as TGTGCCTGGAGTGTAGCCCTGAACTATGGCTACACCTTC.

This rearrangement joins TRBV5-1 to TRBJ1-2, with D possibly being TRBD1 (5 bases). The CDR3 loop spans 16 amino acids. The germline V gene encodes CDR1 SGHRS and CDR2 YFSETQ. V dropped 5 bases and J dropped 6 bases, with 23 bases sitting between them. The CDR3, as DNA: TGCGCCAGCAGGTTGAATTCGGGTCCAGGGCGAAATGGCTACACCTTC. This sequence encodes CASRLNSGPGRNGYTF.

The chain carries TRBV6-5 and TRBJ1-2, with D tentatively TRBD1 (5 bases). The CDR3 runs to 15 residues. Between the trimmed V and J ends, which lost 0 bases and 2 bases, there was a span of 10 bases. Germline CDR1 reads MNHEY; CDR2 reads SVGAGI. The CDR3 loop reads CASSYSNQGNYGYTF. The CDR3 nucleotides are TGTGCCAGCAGTTACTCTAATCAGGGAAACTATGGCTACACCTTC.

This clone was seen a few times. The chain employs TRBV6-5 and TRBJ1-6, with D uncertain. From germline, CDR1 is MNHEY and CDR2 SVGAGI. The CDR3 length is 12 residues. Trimming took off 6 bases at V and 10 bases at J, with 10 bases between the two ends. DNA for the CDR3: TGTGCCAGCAGATTCCAGGCCTCACCCCTCCACTTT. Translation: CASRFQASPLHF.

The J gene is TRBJ1-5, the V gene TRBV6-6; D might be TRBD1 (6 bases). The CDR3 has 14 amino acids. V was trimmed by 5 bases and J by 5 bases, leaving 13 bases between them. Germline-derived CDR1 and CDR2 are MNHNY and SVGAGI (reference sequence). The CDR3 reads CASSKQGRDQPQHF. As DNA, the CDR3 is TGTGCCAGCAGTAAACAGGGTAGGGATCAGCCCCAGCATTTT.

The chain carries TRBV28 and TRBJ1-2; TRBD1 matches at 9 bases. Unmatched junction bases numbered 14, after V lost 7 bases and J lost 5 bases. The CDR3 extends over 16 amino acids. CDR1 is MDHEN and CDR2 is SYDVKM in the germline V gene. CDR3 nucleotides: TGTGCCAGCACCCGGGACAGGGTTCAGGGCCTTTATGGCTACACCTTC. This sequence encodes CASTRDRVQGLYGYTF.

The rearrangement links TRBV5-1 to TRBJ2-7, with 12 positions matching TRBD2. Germline V gene lookup returns CDR1 SGHRS and CDR2 YFSETQ. The CDR3 covers 17 residues. The V and J ends lost 0 bases and 6 bases, in that order; junction bases with no gene match: 10. In DNA, the CDR3 is TGCGCCAGCAGCTTGGGCCTAGCGGGGGGGCAAAAGGTCGAGCAGTACTTC. Protein: CASSLGLAGGQKVEQYF.

This chain uses TRBV29-1 with TRBJ2-3, with D tentatively TRBD2 (6 bases). The germline CDR1 and CDR2 sequences are SQVTM and ANQGSEA. The CDR3 spans 12 residues. V was clipped by 4 bases and J by 2 bases, with 7 bases between them. The CDR3 coding sequence is TGCAGCGTTGTACTAGCCACAGATACGCAGTATTTT. It codes for CSVVLATDTQYF.

The V gene is TRBV2, the J gene TRBJ1-2, with D perhaps TRBD1 (5 bases). V was cut by 6 bases and J by 5 bases, with 10 bases left in between. This CDR3 contains 12 residues. CDR1 and CDR2 from the germline V gene are SNHLY and FYNNEI. DNA of the CDR3: TGTGCCAGCAGGGAGACAGCATATGGCTACACCTTC. Translation gives CASRETAYGYTF. Based on the CDR3 plus reference TRBV2 and TRBJ1-2, the full variable domain is EPEVTQTPSHQVTQMGQEVILRCVPISNHLYFYWYRQILGQKVEFLVSFYNNEISEKSEIFDDQFSVERPDGSNFTLKIRSTKLEDSAMYFCASRETAYGYTFGSGTRLTVV.